This record looks at one T cell receptor beta chain sequence and its context. What it binds is unknown. Regarding time point: week 23, last vaccination. Doses comprised 300 ug of mutant IDH1 20-mer peptide each, plus topical imiquimod. CDR1 SGDLS and CDR2 YYNGEE come from the germline V gene. J lost 5 bases, V lost 4 bases, and 8 bases had no gene match. This CDR3 region has 14 residues. These data originate in a study of a mutant IDH1 vaccine in newly diagnosed glioma. For the study at large: Beginning 4-6 weeks after radiotherapy alone, or with temozolomide cycles, vaccination took place. A roughly 62% male, around 38% female split and a mean age of roughly 44 years characterized treated patients. Antecedent treatment encompassed radiotherapy, temozolomide, or their combination; the majority received both. Broader study findings: Pseudoprogression apparently tracked independently of changes in top peripheral T cell clonotypes.

Measured with immunoSEQ multiplex PCR; TCRdb has only the in-frame clones, and not every one. The sample has tens of thousands of clones, around 85% seen once. The sample was PBMCs, taken from a glioma patient whose treatment included an IDH1 peptide vaccine. The chain couples TRBV9 to TRBJ1-2; 7 bases align to TRBD1. This clonotype originated in a man under 40 with glioma. Some clones in this sample may be carry-over from other donors' samples. This CDR3 reads CASSFQGEGYGYTF. CDR3 DNA: TGTGCCAGCAGCTTTCAGGGGGAGGGATATGGCTACACCTTC.